This is a list of T cell receptor beta chains from one sample in a study of beta chain features in type 1 diabetes. Clones were read by immunoSEQ multiplex PCR, and TCRdb kept only the in-frame ones, dropping some. The sample includes 600,000 or so clones, around 15% of them seen just once. The specimen sequenced was naive CD4+ T cells from blood. These receptors originate from a young man with type 1 diabetes. Each CDR3 is given with its conserved first and last residue. D genes are given only for firm matches. Size tells how often a clone was seen (once, few, many) or the class of an expanded clone, and some rows leave it out.

>TRBV5-8|NA|TRBJ1-5|NA
TGTGCCAGCAGCCCGGCCGAAGGCAGGGGAAATCAGCCCCAGCATTTT
CASSPAEGRGNQPQHF
>TRBV27|TRBD2|TRBJ2-1|few
TGTGCCAGCAAGAGGACTAGCGGGAGTTACAATGAGCAGTTCTTC
CASKRTSGSYNEQFF
>TRBV10-1|NA|TRBJ2-5|few
TGCGCCAGCAGCCAAGGGGGGCAGCAAGAGACCCAGTACTTC
CASSQGGQQETQYF
>TRBV5-1|NA|TRBJ1-1|NA
TGCGCCAGCAGCCCTAATACAGGGTCGGCTGAAGCTTTCTTT
CASSPNTGSAEAFF
>TRBV27|TRBD1|TRBJ1-6|few
TGTGCCAGCCGGGACAGGGGTTCACCCCTCCACTTT
CASRDRGSPLHF
>TRBV20-1|NA|TRBJ2-7|NA
TGCAGTGCTAAGGAGTCCTACGAGCAGTACTTC
CSAKESYEQYF
>TRBV7-9|NA|TRBJ2-3|NA
TGTGCCAGCAGCTTAGCAGGAGTTCTAAGTCGAGATACGCAGTATTTT
CASSLAGVLSRDTQYF
>TRBV7-3|NA|TRBJ1-1|few
TGTGCCAGCAGCCAGGTGACGAACACTGAAGCTTTCTTT
CASSQVTNTEAFF
>TRBV2|NA|TRBJ2-2|few
TGTGCCAGCAGTGTCGTAGGCACCGGGGAGCTGTTTTTT
CASSVVGTGELFF
>TRBV7-2|NA|TRBJ2-1|NA
TGTGCCAGCAGCGGCCGGGACTCCTCCTACAATGAGCAGTTCTTC
CASSGRDSSYNEQFF
>TRBV6-5|NA|TRBJ2-6|few
TGTGCCAGCAGTACAGCCTCTGGGGCCAACGTCCTGACTTTC
CASSTASGANVLTF
>TRBV5-1|NA|TRBJ1-1|NA
TGCGCCAGCAGCCTCCGCGGGTTATGGAACACTGAAGCTTTCTTT
CASSLRGLWNTEAFF
>TRBV7-3|NA|TRBJ2-2|few
TGTGCCAGCAGCCCCGGGACCGAGAACACCGGGGAGCTGTTTTTT
CASSPGTENTGELFF
>TRBV4-1|NA|TRBJ2-6|NA
TGCGCCAGCAGCCACCTTTCTGGGGCCAACGTCCTGACTTTC
CASSHLSGANVLTF
>TRBV30|NA|TRBJ2-6|NA
TGTGCCTGGAGTGCTCCAGGCGCTGGGGCCAACGTCCTGACTTTC
CAWSAPGAGANVLTF
>TRBV29-1|NA|TRBJ1-1|NA
TGCAGCGCCGAAGGTCAGGGGAACACTGAAGCTTTCTTT
CSAEGQGNTEAFF
>TRBV7-3|NA|TRBJ1-1|NA
TGTGCCAGCAGCTCACAGGGTAACACTGAAGCTTTCTTT
CASSSQGNTEAFF
>TRBV29-1|NA|TRBJ2-1|NA
TGCAGCGTTAGTAACCCACAGGGTGTTGAGCAGTTCTTC
CSVSNPQGVEQFF
>TRBV14|NA|TRBJ2-5|few
TGTGCCAGCAGCCCCACCCGAGTGGCCCAGTACTTC
CASSPTRVAQYF
>TRBV28|NA|TRBJ2-7|NA
TGTGCCAGCAGTTTTTTGACGCCTTCAGGCGAGCAGTACTTC
CASSFLTPSGEQYF
>TRBV21-1|NA|TRBJ2-7|NA
TGTGCCAGCAGCGGCCTTGGGGGAAGCTACGAGCAGTACTTC
CASSGLGGSYEQYF
>TRBV29-1|NA|TRBJ2-3|NA
TGCAGCGTTGAAGCGGTGTCCCCCACAGATACGCAGTATTTT
CSVEAVSPTDTQYF
>TRBV10-3|NA|TRBJ2-3|NA
TGTGCCATCAGTGATGGCTCCAACACAGATACGCAGTATTTT
CAISDGSNTDTQYF
>TRBV19|NA|TRBJ2-2|NA
TGTGCCAGTAGCAAGCCGACTCGGTTCTCCTCGAACACCGGGGAGCTGTTTTTT
CASSKPTRFSSNTGELFF
>TRBV14|TRBD2|TRBJ2-3|NA
TGTGCCAGCAGCCGAGGACTAGCGGGAGGTACAGATACGCAGTATTTT
CASSRGLAGGTDTQYF
>TRBV30|NA|TRBJ1-5|NA
TGTGCCTGGAGTAATAGGGCCGCCCTGTCCCAGCATTTT
CAWSNRAALSQHF
>TRBV18|TRBD1|TRBJ1-2|NA
TGTGCCAGCTCACCAGAGGACAGGTCCTATGGCTACACCTTC
CASSPEDRSYGYTF
>TRBV30|NA|TRBJ1-6|NA
TGTGCCTGGAGTGCCATGTCGGATTCACCCCTCCACTTT
CAWSAMSDSPLHF
>TRBV5-1|TRBD1|TRBJ2-1|NA
TGCGCCAGCAGCTTGGCCAGACAGGGGATCGATGAGCAGTTCTTC
CASSLARQGIDEQFF
>TRBV28|NA|TRBJ2-4|few
TGTGCCAGCATGCCGGTAGCCAAAAACATTCAGTACTTC
CASMPVAKNIQYF